Sequencing of this T cell receptor (beta chain) was carried out in a study of T cell clones after liver transplantation (dated 2019 in TCRdb). Background for the entire study: ITN030ST, the source of the samples, was a randomized trial that attempted immunosuppression withdrawal within 2 years of liver transplantation. Donor-reactive T cell clones were identified by TCRbeta sequencing after a pre-transplant mixed lymphocyte reaction and then tracked in post-transplant blood. Third party-reactive TCRbeta sequences were also identified from pre-transplant MLRs to serve as an antigen-independent comparator for donor-reactive sequences. Three of the eight recipients were HCV-positive; the others were transplanted for non-autoimmune, non-viral indications. Subjects received no induction therapy and standard immunosuppression until randomization at 12-24 months post-transplant. Tolerance was defined as complete withdrawal of immunosuppression for at least one year without a rise in liver enzymes beyond twice the upper limit of normal. Blood samples were collected pre-transplant, then pre-randomization ahead of withdrawal, and finally post-randomization once withdrawal had either been completed or failed. Of the 8 liver transplant recipients making up the studied cohort, 3 were classified as tolerant and 5 as non-tolerant.

Thawed unstimulated PBMCs were stained for CD3, CD4 and CD8 and FACS-sorted into CD3+CD4+ and CD3+CD8+ populations. All 8 studied subjects were randomized to withdrawal of immunosuppression. The Qiagen DNeasy Blood and Tissue Kit was used for isolation of genomic DNA. High-throughput TCRbeta CDR3 sequencing of frozen genomic DNA was performed by immunoSEQ, including PCR amplification, mapping, bias correction and internal controls. As for the authors' bioinformatics: Only productive rearrangements were retained, with each unique TCRbeta sequence defined by its CDR3 nucleotide sequence together with its V and J gene. For classification of a sequence as donor-reactive, at least 5-fold expansion in CFSE-low cells relative to unstimulated pre-transplant cells and a frequency of at least 0.01% were required. Minimum frequency thresholds were set for each subject based on the unstimulated sample with the lowest template count, ensuring at least 90% detection power. Jensen-Shannon divergence between the top 1000 TCRbeta sequences post- versus pre-transplant served as the measure of repertoire turnover. Two-sided Fisher's exact tests were used to test for changes in how often donor-reactive sequences were detected. This immuneACCESS table, as held by TCRdb, lists in-frame sequences with V and J called but not all clones. Of the missing ones, under half trace to an unresolved V gene in checked studies; the others have no known cause. D and trimming were read from the DNA, whereas the V and J calls and clone size are those reported in that table. This sample lists tens of thousands of clones; approximately 87% were detected once. The ten largest make up 2.8% of the sample.

V was cut back by 2 bases and J by 2 bases, leaving a gap of 9 bases between them. Based on the germline V gene (reference sequence), the CDR1 and CDR2 sequences are SEHNR and FQNEAQ. Inclusive of the bounding cysteine and phenylalanine, the CDR3 is 14 residues long. CDR3 DNA is the only sequence kept; it has 42 bases, read in frame from the first base. Overall study results and their limits: The conclusions were considered preliminary, being limited by small, heterogeneous patient numbers and non-standardized post-transplant time points. In most of the 8 subjects, regardless of tolerance or HCV status, circulating donor-reactive CD4 TCRbeta sequences dropped significantly post-transplant. When repertoire turnover was taken into account, detection of donor-reactive sequences was significantly reduced in 7 of 8 subjects for CD4 and in 8 of 8 subjects for CD8. The decline in donor-reactive sequences exceeded the decline in third party-reactive sequences, suggesting partial antigen-specific deletion that was unrelated to withdrawal success. Low numbers of available donor cells limited the measurable donor-reactive repertoire in a couple of subjects. Because allograft tissue specimens were not available, migration of donor-reactive T cells into the graft, rather than deletion, may have occurred.

Concerning this clone: No antigen is known for it. No base-level quality is on record; no much larger clone is a single base apart.

The sequenced sample was CD4+ T cells from blood, obtained at the 22-month timepoint. The V and J segments used are TRBV7-9 and TRBJ1-2; no D segment can be confidently identified. This TCR came from a human patient who received a liver transplant. After a transplant, not all T cells may be the patient's own; some may come from the graft donor. The DNA sequence is as follows: TGTGCCAGCAGCTTAAACGCAGCGAACTATGGCTACACCTTC. Its translation reads: CASSLNAANYGYTF.